This TCR beta chain was observed in a study of healthy donors' naive CD4 and CD8 T cells (dated by TCRdb to between 2015 and 2017). Study-level background: Donors were chosen to span three age groups (20-25, 40-50 and 60-70 years, six each), with mean age around 44 and half female. To examine how TCR variation is linked to lineage commitment, the study sequenced rearranged TCR alpha and beta chains from naive CD4+ and CD8+ T cells. Peripheral blood mononuclear cells were obtained from 15 to 20 unrelated, healthy individuals. For TCR alpha, a new primer set was designed to cover all functional IMGT alpha gene variants, and all other steps followed the beta-chain workflow. The donors were HLA-typed by sequencing at HLA-A, -B, -C, -DRB1, -DQB1 and -DPB1, using the SBTexcellerator protocol, an ABI3130xl analyzer and SBTengine software.

Cells with a CD4+CD8-CD45RO-CD45RA+ profile were isolated by FACS and defined as naive CD4+ T cells, and those with a CD8+CD4-CD45RA+CD27bright profile were defined as naive CD8+ T cells. Sorting used antibodies against CD4 (RPA-T4), CD8 (SK1), CD27 (O323), CD45RA (HI100) and CD45RO (UCHL1). Study-level results and caveats: Possible repertoire bias arising from homeostatic proliferation of naive T cells was not directly addressed. Around 14% of the variance in CD4/CD8 propensity appeared to be explained jointly by V genes, J genes and CDR3 charge, in a largely additive manner. Most V and J gene segments were reportedly biased between naive CD4+ and CD8+ cells, consistently across donors and independent of HLA genotype. Because alpha and beta chains were sequenced in bulk and could not be paired, the effects of the two chains in combination were not assessed. In both chains, CD4+ lineage was associated with a positively charged CDR3 and CD8+ lineage with a negatively charged CDR3.

Concerning this clonotype: This receptor's antigen is unknown. No much larger clone is present one base from it, and per-base qualities are unavailable.

Sequencing took place on a 454 GS FLX Titanium. TCR libraries were built from 500 to 550 ng of total RNA with a previously published linear amplification protocol. The Roche/454 Genome Sequencer with Titanium chemistry was used for sequencing. The paper's data handling went like this. A total of roughly 80,000 rearranged TCR alpha transcripts were sequenced from about five of the healthy donors. Duplicate transcripts were removed, and each unique TCR clonotype was defined by its CDR3 junction following IMGT nomenclature. Using logistic regression in R 2.13.0, the researchers modeled CD4 versus CD8 status as a function of V and J genes, with an adjustment for donor effects and a Bonferroni correction for multiple testing. TCRdb reprocessing: public reads trimmed at Q25 with fastp, clones called with MiXCR, in-frame beta chains kept. Rows matching on CDR3 protein sequence are summarized as one entry with the most common DNA and genes. TCRdb's processing, not the study's, gives the V and J calls here. The sample yields roughly 200,000 distinct CDR3 sequences; about 70% were counted once. The top ten clones comprise less than 2.5% of the sample.

Material: naive CD4+ and CD8+ T cells sorted from blood, pooled from several donors. Read against the paper, the sample's cell subset or site label means: FACS-sorted naive CD4+ (CD45RO-CD45RA+) and naive CD8+ (CD45RA+CD27bright) T cells. This TCR derives from a pool of human donors in good health; the sample pools cells from several healthy donors.

The CDR3 has the sequence CSAPRLALPEGDLYNEQFF. The nucleotides read TGCAGTGCCCCCAGACTAGCTTTGCCCGAGGGAGATCTTTACAATGAGCAGTTCTTC. The rearrangement joined TRBV20-1 to TRBJ2-1, and 7 junction bases match TRBD2. The CDR3 measures 19 amino acids from cysteine to phenylalanine. Only the CDR3 DNA is retained, 57 bases long and in frame from the first base. CDR1 and CDR2, looked up from the germline V gene (reference sequence), are DFQATT and SNEGSKA. The germline V end is reduced by 6 bases and the J end by 4 bases; junction bases left unmatched: 24.